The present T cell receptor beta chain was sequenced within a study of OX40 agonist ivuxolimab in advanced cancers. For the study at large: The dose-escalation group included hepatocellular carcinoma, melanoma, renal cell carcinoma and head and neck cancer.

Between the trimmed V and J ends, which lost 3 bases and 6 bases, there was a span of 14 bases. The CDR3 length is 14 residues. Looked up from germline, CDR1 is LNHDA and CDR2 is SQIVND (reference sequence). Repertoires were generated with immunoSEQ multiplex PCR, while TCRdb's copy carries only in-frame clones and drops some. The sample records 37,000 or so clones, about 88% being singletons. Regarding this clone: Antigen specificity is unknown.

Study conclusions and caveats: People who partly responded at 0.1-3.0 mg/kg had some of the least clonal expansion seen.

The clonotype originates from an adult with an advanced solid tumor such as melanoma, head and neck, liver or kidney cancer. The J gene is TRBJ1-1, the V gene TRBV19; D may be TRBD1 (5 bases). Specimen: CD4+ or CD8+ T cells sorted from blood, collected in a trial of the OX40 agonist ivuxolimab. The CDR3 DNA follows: TGTGCCAGTAGTATCCAGGGAGGGAAGGCTGAAGCTTTCTTT. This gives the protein CASSIQGGKAEAFF.